A selection of T cell receptor beta chains follows, all from one sample in a study of OX40 agonist ivuxolimab in advanced cancers. The protocol was immunoSEQ multiplex PCR, while the TCRdb copy is restricted to in-frame clones and leaves out a portion. The sample has about 79,000 clones; about 85% are singletons. The source was CD4+ or CD8+ T cells sorted from blood, collected in a trial of the OX40 agonist ivuxolimab. These receptor sequences come from an adult with an advanced solid tumor such as melanoma, head and neck, liver or kidney cancer. Both conserved end residues are part of each CDR3. D genes are given only for firm matches. Clone sizes are given selectively: once, few, many, or a class where the clone is expanded.

j_gene	v_gene	d_gene	abundance	CDR3nt	CDR3aa
TRBJ1-2	TRBV15	-	-	TGTGCCACCGGGGGACCCTATTACGGCTACACCTTC	CATGGPYYGYTF
TRBJ2-2	TRBV5-1	-	-	TGCGCCAGCAGCCCCGGGAATTCCGGGGAGCTGTTTTTT	CASSPGNSGELFF
TRBJ2-7	TRBV5-1	-	-	TGCGCCAGCAGCTTGGGGTTGAGGTCTAACGGGGCATACGAGCAGTACTTC	CASSLGLRSNGAYEQYF
TRBJ2-4	TRBV28	-	-	TGTGCCAGCCGCTCGGTGGCAAACATTCAGTACTTC	CASRSVANIQYF
TRBJ2-2	TRBV11-3	-	-	TGTGCCAGCAGCCCAGACACGGAAGGGGGGGAGCTGTTTTTT	CASSPDTEGGELFF
TRBJ2-1	TRBV7-9	TRBD2	-	TGTGCCAGCAGCTTAGTAACTAGCGAGACAATGCAGCAGTTCTTC	CASSLVTSETMQQFF
TRBJ1-1	TRBV14	-	once	TGTGCCAGCAGCCAAGATGGGCCAGGGGTGGGCACTGAAGCTTTCTTT	CASSQDGPGVGTEAFF
TRBJ2-3	TRBV19	-	few	TGTGCCAGTACCGCGACCCTCGGAGAAGATACGCAGTATTTT	CASTATLGEDTQYF
TRBJ2-7	TRBV6-6	-	-	TGTGCCAGCAGTTACTCGATATCCATCAATTACGAGCAGTACTTC	CASSYSISINYEQYF
TRBJ1-4	TRBV7-9	-	-	TGTGCCAGCAGCACGACTGGCGCAACTAATGAAAAACTGTTTTTT	CASSTTGATNEKLFF
TRBJ1-4	TRBV30	-	-	TGTGCCTGGACTACAGCGATGGCTAATGAAAAACTGTTTTTT	CAWTTAMANEKLFF
TRBJ2-2	TRBV27	TRBD2	once	TGTGCCAGCAGCCCGGGACTAGCGGACACCGCGAACACCGGGGAGCTGTTTTTT	CASSPGLADTANTGELFF
TRBJ2-7	TRBV7-2	TRBD2	once	TGTGCCAGCAGCGCACTGGAGCGGGAGGGAAGAGAGCAGTACTTC	CASSALEREGREQYF
TRBJ2-3	TRBV11-3	-	-	TGTGCCAGCAGCTTATTGTCGGGCACAGATACGCAGTATTTT	CASSLLSGTDTQYF
TRBJ2-1	TRBV7-8	TRBD2	-	TGTGCCAGCAGCACACTGACTAGCGGGAGAGTCTATGAGCAGTTCTTC	CASSTLTSGRVYEQFF
TRBJ2-3	TRBV7-2	-	-	TGTGCCAGCAGCTTAGAAGTTACCATTCGCACAGATACGCAGTATTTT	CASSLEVTIRTDTQYF
TRBJ2-7	TRBV28	-	few	TGTGCCATCAGCCTCCGGGACGAAGGGACTTCTTTCTCCTACGAGCAGTACTTC	CAISLRDEGTSFSYEQYF
TRBJ1-1	TRBV5-4	-	-	TGTGCCACCGGTCGAGGGTTCGCTGGCACTGAAGCTTTCTTT	CATGRGFAGTEAFF
TRBJ2-3	TRBV19	TRBD2	-	TGTGCCAGTAGTATAGCAACTAGCGGAAGCACAGATACGCAGTATTTT	CASSIATSGSTDTQYF
TRBJ1-2	TRBV7-3	TRBD1	few	TGTGCCAGCAGCCCAAAAGGGACAGGGGAGCGGGGCTACACCTTC	CASSPKGTGERGYTF
TRBJ2-1	TRBV2	-	-	TGTGCCAGCAAAACGCCCGAACTGGGACTCCGCTACAATGAGCAGTTCTTC	CASKTPELGLRYNEQFF
TRBJ1-2	TRBV2	-	-	TGTGCCAGCAGTGCCTCTTCGGAGGGGACATATGGCTACACCTTC	CASSASSEGTYGYTF
TRBJ1-2	TRBV28	TRBD1	few	TGTGCCAGCAGTTCCCACGGACAGGGAAGTGGCTACACCTTC	CASSSHGQGSGYTF
TRBJ2-5	TRBV10-3	-	-	TGTGCCATCAGTGAGTCTAGGGGAGTAGGTGAGACCCAGTACTTC	CAISESRGVGETQYF
TRBJ2-1	TRBV5-6	TRBD2	-	TGTGCCAGCAGCTCAACTAGCGGGGGGTCTTCCTACAATGAGCAGTTCTTC	CASSSTSGGSSYNEQFF
TRBJ1-5	TRBV6-5	-	-	TGTGCCAGCAGTTACGCCATTAGCAATCAGCCCCAGCATTTT	CASSYAISNQPQHF
TRBJ2-7	TRBV19	-	-	TGTGCCAGTAGTTTTCACGGCGGGACGGGGGTCTACGAGCAGTACTTC	CASSFHGGTGVYEQYF
TRBJ2-3	TRBV5-1	TRBD1	-	TGCGCCAGCAGCTTCACAGGGGAGACAGATACGCAGTATTTT	CASSFTGETDTQYF
TRBJ2-1	TRBV28	TRBD1	once	TGTGCCAGCAGTCCCCCCCGCCAGGGGGTTTCCTACAATGAGCAGTTCTTC	CASSPPRQGVSYNEQFF
TRBJ2-1	TRBV7-9	-	-	TGTGCCAGCAGACCCACACAGCACTACAATGAGCAGTTCTTC	CASRPTQHYNEQFF
TRBJ2-3	TRBV5-6	-	-	TGTGCCAGCAGTTCTTGGCAGGGGACGCAGTATTTT	CASSSWQGTQYF
TRBJ2-7	TRBV5-6	TRBD2	-	TGTGCCAGCAGCTTTCTAGCGGGAGTCTACGAGCAGTACTTC	CASSFLAGVYEQYF
TRBJ2-1	TRBV4-1	TRBD2	-	TGCGCCAGCAGCCAAGATCATCCTAGCGGGAGCACGAAGCAGTTCTTC	CASSQDHPSGSTKQFF
TRBJ2-5	TRBV7-2	-	-	TGTGCCAGCAGCCGGGGGTTGGAGACCCAGTACTTC	CASSRGLETQYF
TRBJ2-2	TRBV28	TRBD2	-	TGTGCCAGCAGCGAGGTAGCGGGAGCCCCCGGGGAGCTGTTTTTT	CASSEVAGAPGELFF
TRBJ2-5	TRBV5-1	TRBD1	-	TGCGCCAGCAGCCCTTCAGGGGGCTGGGAGACCCAGTACTTC	CASSPSGGWETQYF
TRBJ1-1	TRBV6-1	-	-	TGTGCCAGCGGCTCGGGTGTTTGGCAGAACACTGAAGCTTTCTTT	CASGSGVWQNTEAFF
TRBJ2-3	TRBV7-9	-	-	TGTGCCAGCAGCTGGGGCACAGATACGCAGTATTTT	CASSWGTDTQYF
TRBJ1-2	TRBV7-9	-	-	TGTGCCAGCAGCTTTTACGGGGATGGCTACACCTTC	CASSFYGDGYTF
TRBJ1-5	TRBV19	TRBD1	-	TGTGCCAGTAAAAGAGACAGGGGGTATAGCAATCAGCCCCAGCATTTT	CASKRDRGYSNQPQHF
TRBJ1-1	TRBV5-4	-	-	TGTGCCAGCAGCTTCGGGGGCGGCAGCATGAACACTGAAGCTTTCTTT	CASSFGGGSMNTEAFF
TRBJ2-7	TRBV28	-	-	TGTGCCAGCAGAGATCCGACGGGGGGCGGCTACGAGCAGTACTTC	CASRDPTGGGYEQYF
TRBJ2-6	TRBV27	-	-	TGTGCCAGCAGTTTATGGTCTGGGGCCAACGTCCTGACTTTC	CASSLWSGANVLTF
TRBJ1-5	TRBV27	TRBD1	-	TGTGCCAGCAGTTTTTTAGGACAGGGGCATCAGCCCCAGCATTTT	CASSFLGQGHQPQHF
TRBJ2-4	TRBV7-2	-	few	TGTGCCAGCAGCGTGGGGGCAGGGGCCAAAAACATTCAGTACTTC	CASSVGAGAKNIQYF